This T cell receptor (beta chain) was sequenced for a study of blood T cell repertoires in COVID-19 (TCRdb year 2020). Study-wide context: Collaborator samples came from the United States, Italy and Spain and covered acute and convalescent phases of COVID-19. The samples were drawn from two sources: the first 160 participants of the ongoing ImmuneRACE study, and 1,254 subjects contributed by 6 global collaborators. Subjects who had been exposed to COVID-19, were actively infected with it, or had recovered from it provided the deeply sampled blood TCRbeta repertoires that made up the dataset. The prospective study material was composed of cDNA or gDNA derived from T cells, B-cell-depleted T cells, or PBMCs. The sample metadata nearly always contained a de-identified subject ID, COVID-19 status, age in years and sex. Where HLA class I and class II types were available, the types were taken from metadata supplied by the sample provider, not from assay-based typing. A freely available public database, intended as a resource for researchers studying the immune response to SARS-CoV-2, is where the repertoires were released. Summary of the overall study and its limitations: Clinical and demographic metadata were provided uncurated, with the amount varying by source and participant.

Collaborating institutions collected whole blood in K2EDTA tubes following their own protocols. For TCRbeta analysis, collaborator samples were shipped as frozen whole blood, as isolated PBMCs, or as DNA extracted from either sample type. V drops 5 bases and J drops 7 bases, leaving 15 bases in between. Spanning cysteine to phenylalanine, the CDR3 consists of 15 amino acids. The only DNA kept is the CDR3, 45 bases in frame from the first base. The germline V gene (reference sequence) specifies SEHNR as CDR1 and FQNEAQ as CDR2. This clone showed up just a few times. Its antigen is currently not known. No much larger clonotype is one base removed from it; base qualities were not supplied. The immunoSEQ Assay, a bias-controlled multiplex PCR, was used to amplify TCRbeta CDR3 regions from genomic DNA. In the authors' own workflow: The number of nucleated cells in each sample was estimated by amplification of reference gene primers within the assay. To quantify the absolute abundance of each unique TCRbeta CDR3 rearrangement, sequence reads were collapsed and filtered. For each sample, productive Simpson clonality was calculated as the square root of Simpson's diversity index over productive rearrangements. TCRdb holds this immuneACCESS table with in-frame rearrangements only. Some clones are missing; in checked studies, unresolved V genes explain under half, and the rest has no known cause. The V and J calls and clone size are taken from that table; D and trimming were inferred from the DNA. This sample has 200,000 to 250,000 clones in its table, and around 86% of those were observed once. The top ten clones comprise around 2.7% of the sample.

This receptor was identified in a man in his fifties or sixties with acute or convalescent COVID-19. Sequencing input: peripheral blood. Rearrangement joined TRBV7-9 to TRBJ1-6, with TRBD1 as a weak D call on 6 bases. CDR3 reads: CASSAHREGNSPLHF. At the DNA level, the sequence is TGTGCCAGCAGCGCCCACAGGGAAGGGAATTCACCCCTCCACTTT.